The 24 T cell receptor beta chains given below trace back to one sample, sequenced in a study of T-cell reconstitution after alpha-beta-depleted transplantation in children (dated by TCRdb to 2015 to 2016). The library was generated by PCR. This sample was sequenced with an Illumina HiSeq 2500. TCR libraries were prepared with molecular barcoding, using unique molecular identifiers to normalize TCRbeta repertoire quantification. In-frame beta chains were kept once TCRdb had trimmed the public reads at Q25 with fastp and called clones with MiXCR. One record per CDR3 amino acid sequence lists the most common genes and DNA. In this sample the table shows about 640,000 distinct CDR3 sequences, about 15% of which occur a single time. The ten largest make up 0.8% to 1.1% of the sample. Here the sequenced sample was PBMCs from the stem cell graft donor, taken from the stem cell graft. The receptors stem from a human donor who donated a stem cell graft to a child with acute myeloid leukemia.

In its sample, this clonotype was seen many times. This chain links TRBV7-6 with TRBJ2-7, with 10 bases identical to TRBD1. The ends lost 5 bases at V and 6 bases at J; junction bases unmatched: 7. The CDR3 loop spans 14 amino acids. Germline V gene sequence: CDR1 SGHVS, CDR2 FNYEAQ. DNA of the CDR3: TGTGCCAGCAGCCTAGGGACAGGGGATCTCGAGCAGTACGTC. Residues: CASSLGTGDLEQYV.

This clonotype was detected only a few times. V gene TRBV12-3 or TRBV12-4 combines with J gene TRBJ1-1, with D hard to call. The CDR3 is 14 amino acids. V lost 4 bases and J lost 3, with 12 bases in between. The CDR3 protein is CASSWTRAYTEAFF. DNA for the CDR3: TGTGCCAGCAGTTGGACCCGGGCCTACACTGAAGCTTTCTTT.

In this sample, this clonotype turned up many times. The genes are TRBV13 and TRBJ2-4, with 7 bases that match TRBD1. J gave up 3 bases and V 5 bases, and 4 bases lay outside the gene matches. Germline V gene lookup returns CDR1 PRHDT and CDR2 FYEKMQ (reference sequence). The CDR3 is 14 amino acids. This chain's CDR3 is CASSPWTGKNIQYF. The CDR3 bases are TGTGCCAGCAGCCCCTGGACAGGCAAAAACATTCAGTACTTC.

The chain recombines TRBV7-7 with TRBJ2-5, with D perhaps matching TRBD1 (5 bases). The CDR3 consists of 14 residues. Trimming removed 5 bases from V and 0 bases from J, with 10 bases in between. The germline gives CDR1 SSHAT, CDR2 FNYEAQ (reference sequence). CDR3 protein: CASSSPTDQETQYF. CDR3 nucleotide sequence: TGTGCCAGCAGCAGTCCGACAGACCAAGAGACCCAGTACTTC.

This clonotype was counted ten times or more. V usage is TRBV5-6 and J usage is TRBJ2-1; a weak D match, TRBD2 (5 bases). V dropped 2 bases and J dropped 2 bases, with 11 bases sitting between them. Germline V CDR1 and CDR2: SGHDT, YYEEEE. The CDR3 has 15 residues. The DNA for the CDR3 is TGTGCCAGCAGCTTAGTCTCGGGGACCTACAATGAGCAGTTCTTC. The encoded protein is CASSLVSGTYNEQFF.

CDR3 region: CASSEYTGGVGYTF. As DNA, the CDR3 is TGTGCCAGCAGTGAATATACAGGGGGAGTCGGCTACACCTTC. The chain employs TRBV25-1 and TRBJ1-2, with 8 bases aligning to TRBD1. V dropped 0 bases and J dropped 8; count of bases not matched to a gene: 5. The CDR3 contains 14 residues. Germline CDR1 MGHDK, CDR2 SYGVNS.

There are a few counts of this clonotype. This chain connects TRBV10-3 to TRBJ1-6; D remains unclear. CDR1 is ENHRY, CDR2 SYGVKD, per germline. This CDR3 is built from 14 residues. Trimming shortened V by 10 bases and J by 6 bases, and 16 bases separated the two germline ends. The CDR3 DNA is TGTGCCAGTCAGGAGGGTCTAGGTAATTCACCCCTCCACTTT. It translates to CASQEGLGNSPLHF.

This clonotype was counted many times. The chain recombines TRBV27 with TRBJ2-1; 9 bases align to TRBD2. Trimming removed 6 bases from V and 6 bases from J; junction bases left unmatched: 3. The CDR3 runs to 13 residues. Germline lookup yields CDR1 MNHEY and CDR2 SMNVEV (reference sequence). The CDR3 DNA is TGTGCCAGCAGAGGGCGGGGGGGCAATGAGCAGTTCTTC. This codes for CASRGRGGNEQFF.

J is TRBJ2-5 and V is TRBV4-1; TRBD1 agrees at 7 bases. The CDR3 contains 16 residues. V was pared by 5 bases and J by 1 base, with 10 bases of the junction left unmatched. From germline, CDR1 is MGHRA and CDR2 YSYEKL. CDR3 residues: CASSRRIGTAQETQYF. As DNA, the CDR3 is TGCGCCAGCAGCAGACGGATCGGGACAGCCCAAGAGACCCAGTACTTC.

To note about this clonotype: With a much larger clone just one base away, this may be a read error. The V call is TRBV15, the J call TRBJ2-3, with 10 positions matching TRBD2. V lost 8 bases and J lost 2; bases outside the gene matches: 7. The CDR3 has 15 residues. The V gene's germline CDR1 is LNHNV and CDR2 YYDKDF (reference sequence). The CDR3 DNA sequence: TGTGCCACCTGGCCGGGACTAGCGACCACAGATACGCAGTATTTT. Its protein is CATWPGLATTDTQYF.

This clonotype was counted ten times or more. The chain uses TRBV24-1 and TRBJ2-3, with 7 bases fitting TRBD1. The CDR3 is 16 residues long. Looked up from germline, CDR1 is KGHDR and CDR2 is SFDVKD. V trimming: 5 bases; J trimming: 0 bases; junction bases outside the gene matches: 7. CDR3 nucleotide sequence: TGTGCCACCAGTGGCCGGGACAGAGCTAGCACAGATACGCAGTATTTT. Its translation: CATSGRDRASTDTQYF.

The chain uses TRBV5-1 and TRBJ2-1; D is ambiguous. The germline V gene has CDR1 SGHRS and CDR2 YFSETQ. Deletions cut 4 bases from V and 5 bases from J, with 16 bases between. The CDR3 is made up of 15 amino acids. DNA of the CDR3: TGCGCCAGCAGCCCGGGCCCCGGGCCTAACAATGAGCAGTTCTTC. It codes for CASSPGPGPNNEQFF.

V is TRBV20-1 and J is TRBJ1-2; D is possibly TRBD1 (6 bases). Germline CDR1 reads DFQATT; CDR2 reads SNEGSKA (reference sequence). This CDR3 is 13 amino acids long. With 3 bases removed from V and 4 bases from J, the gap between germline ends came to 12 bases. As DNA, the CDR3 is TGCAGTGCTAGTGAAAACAGGGCCTATGGCTACACCTTC. As protein: CSASENRAYGYTF.

The genes are TRBV21-1 and TRBJ2-5; the listed D gene, TRBD1, was not tested against the DNA. TRBV21-1 is a pseudogene locus. CDR3 length equals 15 residues. CDR3 DNA: TGTGCCAGCAGCTTTCGACAGGTCCCCCAAGAGACCCAGTACTTC. It specifies CASSFRQVPQETQYF.

Many counts were recorded for this clonotype. V usage is TRBV20-1 and J usage is TRBJ2-5; 10 nucleotides align to TRBD2. The CDR3 contains 13 residues. Trimming at V came to 4 bases and at J to 3 bases, leaving 2 bases not matched to a gene. Per the germline V gene, CDR1 is DFQATT and CDR2 is SNEGSKA (reference sequence). CDR3 DNA sequence: TGCAGTGCTATTAGCGGGGGGAAAGAGACCCAGTACTTC. Residues: CSAISGGKETQYF.

This clonotype was picked up a small number of times. V is TRBV5-1 and J is TRBJ2-7; the D is unclear. In germline, CDR1 is SGHRS, CDR2 YFSETQ. The CDR3 runs 15 residues. With 5 bases removed from V and 1 base from J, the gap between germline ends came to 16 bases. The CDR3 here is CASRGWFIESYEQYV. The CDR3 DNA follows: TGCGCCAGCAGGGGATGGTTCATTGAGTCCTACGAGCAGTACGTC.

V usage is TRBV28 and J usage is TRBJ1-6; D ambiguous. Trimming took off 7 bases at V and 0 bases at J, with 10 bases between the two ends. The CDR3 sequence is 15 residues long. The germline V gene encodes CDR1 MDHEN and CDR2 SYDVKM. In DNA, the CDR3 is TGTGCCAGCATCCTAAGGAGCTCCTATAATTCACCCCTCCACTTT. Protein product: CASILRSSYNSPLHF. The full variable domain, its missing parts supplied by reference TRBV28 and TRBJ1-6, is DVKVTQSSRYLVKRTGEKVFLECVQDMDHENMFWYRQDPGLGLRLIYFSYDVKMKEKGDIPEGYSVSREKKERFSLILESASTNQTSMYLCASILRSSYNSPLHFGNGTRLTVT.

This chain uses TRBV28 with TRBJ2-1; 12 positions match TRBD1. The V segment lost 8 bases and the J segment 10 bases; nucleotides outside the gene matches: 3. This CDR3 comprises 12 residues. CDR1 and CDR2 (germline): MDHEN, SYDVKM. Here the CDR3 DNA reads TGTGCCAGCGGAGGGACAGGGGGCGAGCAGTTCTTC. Its translation is CASGGTGGEQFF.

This clonotype was counted at least ten times. The chain links TRBV7-9 to TRBJ2-7, with TRBD1 identical over 7 bases. Germline assignment: CDR1 SEHNR and CDR2 FQNEAQ (reference sequence). V trimming: 5 bases; J trimming: 3 bases; junction bases outside the gene matches: 7. The CDR3 spans 14 residues. The CDR3 loop reads CASSAGTDVYEQYF. CDR3 bases: TGTGCCAGCAGCGCCGGGACAGACGTCTACGAGCAGTACTTC.

The table lists this clonotype with a few counts. CDR3 nucleotides: TGTGCCAGCAGCTTGGAAACGGCGGCCCAAGAGACCCAGTACTTC. It codes for CASSLETAAQETQYF. The gene calls are TRBV5-6 and TRBJ2-5, with unresolved D. The CDR3 is 15 amino acids. Trimming removed 0 bases at V and 1 base at J, with 10 bases between. Germline V gene lookup returns CDR1 SGHDT and CDR2 YYEEEE. Filled out from reference TRBV5-6 and TRBJ2-5, the complete variable domain reads DAGVTQSPTHLIKTRGQQVTLRCSPKSGHDTVSWYQQALGQGPQFIFQYYEEEERQRGNFPDRFSGHQFPNYSSELNVNALLLGDSALYLCASSLETAAQETQYFGPGTRLLVL.

Ten or more counts support this clonotype. The chain employs TRBV6-6 and TRBJ1-2, with TRBD1 identical over 9 bases. The CDR3 has 14 residues. V shed 8 bases, J shed 7 bases, and the junction held 11 bases outside the gene matches. Per the germline V gene, CDR1 is MNHNY and CDR2 is SVGAGI (reference sequence). The CDR3 DNA follows: TGTGCCAGCTTTTTCACCGGGACAGGGTCTGGCTACACCTTC. It specifies CASFFTGTGSGYTF.

V is TRBV30 and J is TRBJ1-1; TRBD1 agrees at 9 bases. The V gene end was trimmed by 2 bases and the J gene end by 10 bases; junction bases not matched to a gene: 5. From germline, CDR1 is GTSNPN and CDR2 SVGIG (reference sequence). The length of the CDR3 is 12 residues. For the CDR3, the DNA is TGTGCCTGGAGTCGACAGGGGGAAGTAGCTTTCTTT. It is translated as CAWSRQGEVAFF.

This clonotype has a count of ten or more. This chain links TRBV20-1 with TRBJ2-7; TRBD1 agrees at 8 bases. The CDR3 is made up of 12 amino acids. Unmatched junction bases numbered 2, after V lost 3 bases and J lost 4 bases. Germline CDR1 DFQATT, CDR2 SNEGSKA (reference sequence). The CDR3 loop is CSARDRAYEQYV. The DNA for the CDR3 is TGCAGTGCTAGGGACAGGGCTTACGAGCAGTACGTC.

This clonotype was counted many times. V is TRBV27 and J is TRBJ2-1; D perhaps matches TRBD2 (7 bases). This CDR3 is built from 13 residues. V lost 5 bases to trimming and J lost 9 bases, with 14 bases between them. The germline V gene encodes CDR1 MNHEY and CDR2 SMNVEV (reference sequence). The CDR3 loop reads CASSPERGGEQFF. The CDR3 DNA is TGTGCCAGCAGTCCAGAAAGGGGGGGTGAGCAGTTCTTC.